Presented here are 11 T cell receptor beta chains from one specimen sequenced in a study of cytomegalovirus exposure and HLA in healthy donors. Primers included in the PCR were 60 Vbeta and 13 Jbeta primers. Clones were sequenced by immunoSEQ multiplex PCR, and TCRdb holds only the in-frame ones, with some missing. This sample carries some 130,000 clones, roughly 71% of them seen once, and the ten largest clones take approximately 5%. Sequenced: PBMCs. Receptors were obtained from a woman between 45 and 60 years old in good health and CMV-seropositive.

This clone was seen a handful of times. This chain uses TRBV6-5 with TRBJ1-1; maybe TRBD1 (6 bases). The CDR3 extends over 15 amino acids. Deletions cut 6 bases from V and 6 bases from J, with 20 bases between. The germline gives CDR1 MNHEY, CDR2 SVGAGI. The CDR3 protein is CASRTRGHVDAEAFF. The CDR3 DNA reads TGTGCCAGCAGGACCAGGGGCCACGTCGATGCTGAAGCTTTCTTT.

The chain couples TRBV11-3 to TRBJ2-3, with D perhaps TRBD2 (5 bases). The CDR3 spans 17 residues. Germline CDR1 and CDR2: SGHNT and YENEEA. The germline V and J ends were trimmed by 5 bases and 1 base, with 19 bases remaining between them. The CDR3 sequence is CASSTRRSSGGTDTQYF. The CDR3 nucleotides are TGTGCCAGCAGCACAAGGAGGTCGTCCGGTGGCACAGATACGCAGTATTTT.

In this sample, this clone turned up once. The chain couples TRBV19 to TRBJ1-1; 7 nucleotides align to TRBD1. The CDR3 runs 16 residues. V lost 5 bases to trimming and J lost 1 base; unmatched junction nucleotides: 10. The germline gives CDR1 LNHDA, CDR2 SQIVND (reference sequence). CDR3 region: CASSAYRGSGNTEAFF. In DNA, the CDR3 is TGTGCCAGTAGTGCCTACAGGGGTTCGGGGAACACTGAAGCTTTCTTT. Together with reference TRBV19 and TRBJ1-1, the CDR3 gives the full variable domain: DGGITQSPKYLFRKEGQNVTLSCEQNLNHDAMYWYRQDPGQGLRLIYYSQIVNDFQKGDIAEGYSVSREKKESFPLTVTSAQKNPTAFYLCASSAYRGSGNTEAFFGQGTRLTVV.

V and J are TRBV29-1 and TRBJ2-5, with 15 positions matching TRBD2. The DNA matches TRBJ2-7 better at its end, which makes the J call doubtful. This CDR3 has 14 amino acids. Germline CDR1 is SQVTM and CDR2 is ANQGSEA. CDR3 in DNA: TGCAGCGTTGGTACGGGACTAGCGGGGGGCGAGCAGTACTTC. Protein sequence: CSVGTGLAGGEQYF.

The V and J genes are TRBV5-1 and TRBJ2-5; D is perhaps TRBD2 (6 bases). The CDR3 contains 16 residues. V was cut by 2 bases and J by 4 bases, with 18 bases left in between. The V gene's germline CDR1 is SGHRS and CDR2 YFSETQ. CDR3 sequence reads: CASSLPTGGRGETQYF. CDR3 sequence (DNA): TGCGCCAGCAGCTTACCGACCGGGGGACGGGGAGAGACCCAGTACTTC.

This clone was counted only a few times. CDR3 coding DNA: TGTGCCAGCAGCTCTCCGACAGGGACTGAAGCTTTCTTT. Translating gives CASSSPTGTEAFF. This rearrangement joins TRBV7-9 to TRBJ1-1; the match to TRBD1 covers 7 bases. The length of the CDR3 is 13 residues. The V gene end was trimmed by 4 bases and the J gene end by 5 bases; junction bases not matched to a gene: 4. Germline lookup yields CDR1 SEHNR and CDR2 FQNEAQ (reference sequence).

There are a few counts of this clone. The chain recombines TRBV5-8 with TRBJ2-7; D is undetermined. Between the trimmed V and J ends, which lost 4 bases and 6 bases, there was a span of 17 bases. This CDR3 spans 14 amino acids. Looked up from germline, CDR1 is SGHTS and CDR2 is YDEGEE. CDR3 sequence reads: CASSQDTERSEQYF. The CDR3 bases are TGTGCCAGCAGCCAAGATACGGAGCGATCCGAGCAGTACTTC.

The rearrangement links TRBV6-5 to TRBJ1-3; perhaps TRBD1 as D (5 bases). The germline gives CDR1 MNHEY, CDR2 SVGAGI. With 0 bases removed from V and 2 bases from J, the gap between germline ends came to 8 bases. This CDR3 contains 15 residues. CDR3 nucleotides: TGTGCCAGCAGTTACTCGGAGGGACCTGGAAACACCATATATTTT. This sequence encodes CASSYSEGPGNTIYF.

The genes are TRBV12-2 and TRBJ1-1; TRBD1 is the table's D call, not checked against the DNA. TRBV12-2 is deemed a pseudogene. The CDR3 has 15 amino acids. CDR3 protein: CASRTPGQGVSEAFF. In DNA, the CDR3 is TGTGCAAGTCGTACGCCGGGACAGGGAGTTTCTGAAGCTTTCTTT.

The J gene is TRBJ2-4, the V gene TRBV7-8; TRBD1 matches at 7 bases. V gave up 5 bases and J gave up 6 bases; unmatched junction bases: 7. The CDR3 extends over 14 amino acids. The germline V gene has CDR1 SGHVS and CDR2 FQNEAQ. The CDR3 DNA sequence: TGTGCCAGCAGCCCCGACAGGGCTGGAAACATTCAGTACTTC. It yields the protein CASSPDRAGNIQYF.

The chain joins TRBV5-6 to TRBJ2-1; TRBD1 matches 9 bases. The junction had 13 bases not matched to a gene; V was cut back by 8 bases and J by 7 bases. Looked up from germline, CDR1 is SGHDT and CDR2 is YYEEEE. This CDR3 contains 15 residues. Here the CDR3 DNA reads TGTGCCAGTCACCAGTTGCGGACAGGGGATAATGAGCAGTTCTTC. It translates to CASHQLRTGDNEQFF.